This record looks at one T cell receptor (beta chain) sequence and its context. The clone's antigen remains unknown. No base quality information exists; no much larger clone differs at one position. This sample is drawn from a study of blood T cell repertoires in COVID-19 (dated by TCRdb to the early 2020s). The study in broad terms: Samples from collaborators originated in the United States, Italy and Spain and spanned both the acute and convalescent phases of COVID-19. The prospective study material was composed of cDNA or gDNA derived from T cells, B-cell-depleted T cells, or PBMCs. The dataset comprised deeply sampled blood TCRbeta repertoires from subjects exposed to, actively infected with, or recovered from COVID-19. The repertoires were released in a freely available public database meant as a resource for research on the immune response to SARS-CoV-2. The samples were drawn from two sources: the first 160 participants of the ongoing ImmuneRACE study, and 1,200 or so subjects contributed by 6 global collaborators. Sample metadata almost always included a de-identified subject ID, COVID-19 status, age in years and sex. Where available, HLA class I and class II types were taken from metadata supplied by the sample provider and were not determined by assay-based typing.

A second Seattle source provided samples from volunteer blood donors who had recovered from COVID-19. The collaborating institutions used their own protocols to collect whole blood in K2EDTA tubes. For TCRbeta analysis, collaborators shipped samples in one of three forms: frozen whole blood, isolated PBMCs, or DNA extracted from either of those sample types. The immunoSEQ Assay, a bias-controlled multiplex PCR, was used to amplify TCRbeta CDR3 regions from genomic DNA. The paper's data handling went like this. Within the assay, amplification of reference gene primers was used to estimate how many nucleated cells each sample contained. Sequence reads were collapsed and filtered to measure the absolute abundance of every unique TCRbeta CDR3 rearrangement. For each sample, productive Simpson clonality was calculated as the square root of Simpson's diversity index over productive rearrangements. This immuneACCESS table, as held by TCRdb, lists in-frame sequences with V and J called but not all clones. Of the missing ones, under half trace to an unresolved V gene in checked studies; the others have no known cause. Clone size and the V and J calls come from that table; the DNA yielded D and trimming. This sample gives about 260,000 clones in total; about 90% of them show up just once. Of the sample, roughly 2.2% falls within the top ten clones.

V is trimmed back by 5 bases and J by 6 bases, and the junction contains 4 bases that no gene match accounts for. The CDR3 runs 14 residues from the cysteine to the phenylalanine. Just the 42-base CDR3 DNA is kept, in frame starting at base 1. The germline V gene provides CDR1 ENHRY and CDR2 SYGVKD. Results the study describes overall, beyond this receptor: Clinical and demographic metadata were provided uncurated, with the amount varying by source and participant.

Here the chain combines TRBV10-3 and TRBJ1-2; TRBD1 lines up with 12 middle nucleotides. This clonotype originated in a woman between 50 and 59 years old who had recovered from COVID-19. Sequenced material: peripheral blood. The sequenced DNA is TGTGCCATCAGTAGGGACAGGGGGCTTGATGGCTACACCTTC. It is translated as CAISRDRGLDGYTF.